One and the same sample provided the 18 T cell receptor beta chains below, sequenced in a study of T cell responses to AZD1222 COVID-19 vaccine. Libraries were prepared by immunoSEQ multiplex PCR; TCRdb keeps only in-frame clonotypes and omits some of them. The sample contains roughly 98,000 clones, over 85% of which appear only once. Here the sequenced sample was peripheral blood, taken on day 0 of AZD1222 vaccination. The receptors derive from an adult in good health.

This rearrangement joins TRBV5-4 to TRBJ1-2, with no clear D. Germline V gene sequence: CDR1 SGHNT, CDR2 YYREEE (reference sequence). The CDR3 contains 15 residues. Trimming took off 0 bases at V and 3 bases at J, with 12 bases between the two ends. The CDR3 spells CASSLAGRIDYGYTF. Written as DNA, the CDR3 is TGTGCCAGCAGCTTGGCGGGCCGGATAGACTATGGCTACACCTTC.

The chain uses TRBV4-2 and TRBJ1-1; D not resolved. The CDR3 loop spans 15 amino acids. CDR1 is LGHNA and CDR2 is YNFKEQ in the germline V gene. V was shortened by 0 bases and J by 2 bases, with 10 bases between the two germline ends. The CDR3 bases are TGTGCCAGCAGCCAAGATCGGTCAGAAAACACTGAAGCTTTCTTT. Encoded protein: CASSQDRSENTEAFF.

This chain uses TRBV7-9 with TRBJ2-1, with a weak D call TRBD2 (5 bases). The V end lost 1 base, the J end lost 8 bases, and 15 bases lay between the germline ends. This CDR3 is 15 amino acids long. Germline CDR1 and CDR2: SEHNR and FQNEAQ (reference sequence). The DNA of the CDR3 is TGTGCCAGCAGCTTAGGGGCTAGCAGAATAGATGAGCAGTTCTTC. Protein product: CASSLGASRIDEQFF.

The gene calls are TRBV12-3 or TRBV12-4 and TRBJ1-1; D may be TRBD1 (5 bases). Trimming pared 3 bases from V and 5 bases from J, leaving 7 bases between. The CDR3 is 12 amino acids. The CDR3, as DNA: TGTGCCAGCAGTTTTGGGGGAACTGAAGCTTTCTTT. As protein: CASSFGGTEAFF.

The J gene is TRBJ1-1, the V gene TRBV9; D not resolved. This CDR3 has 13 amino acids. The ends were cut back, 3 bases at V and 1 base at J, with 7 bases in the middle. Looked up from germline, CDR1 is SGDLS and CDR2 is YYNGEE. CDR3 sequence (DNA): TGTGCCAGCAGCGCCCACCAGAACACTGAAGCTTTCTTT. This translates into CASSAHQNTEAFF.

The J gene is TRBJ1-1, the V gene TRBV7-2; 7 nucleotides match TRBD1. This CDR3 contains 14 residues. The trim removed 4 bases at V and 4 bases at J, leaving 6 bases unmatched. Looked up from germline, CDR1 is SGHTA and CDR2 is FQGNSA. The CDR3 DNA reads TGTGCCAGCAGCTCGAGACAGGGAGGCACTGAAGCTTTCTTT. Translating gives CASSSRQGGTEAFF. Supplemented by reference TRBV7-2 and TRBJ1-1, the full variable domain reads GAGVSQSPSNKVTEKGKDVELRCDPISGHTALYWYRQSLGQGLEFLIYFQGNSAPDKSGLPSDRFSAERTGGSVSTLTIQRTQQEDSAVYLCASSSRQGGTEAFFGQGTRLTVV.

This clone has a single count. V is TRBV6-5 and J is TRBJ1-1; D may be TRBD1 (5 bases). The CDR3 spans 11 residues. The ends were cut back, 2 bases at V and 8 bases at J, with 6 bases in the middle. Germline V CDR1 and CDR2: MNHEY, SVGAGI. The CDR3 sequence: CASSYTGEAFF. The CDR3 DNA reads as TGTGCCAGCAGTTACACAGGCGAAGCTTTCTTT.

The chain couples TRBV21-1 to TRBJ2-7; the DNA was not compared with TRBD2, the D call given in the table. TRBV21-1 is an annotated pseudogene. CDR3 length: 17 amino acids. The CDR3 nucleotides are TGTGCCAGCAGCAAGGGTAGAGGCGGGACTAGCGGGTTCGAGCAGTACTTC. Translated, it gives CASSKGRGGTSGFEQYF.

The rearrangement links TRBV4-1 to TRBJ2-1; D perhaps matches TRBD1 (6 bases). The CDR3 has 16 residues. V dropped 2 bases and J dropped 4 bases, with 15 bases sitting between them. The germline gives CDR1 MGHRA, CDR2 YSYEKL. For the CDR3, the DNA is TGCGCCAGCAGCCAACCACAGGGCCGAGGATACAATGAGCAGTTCTTC. Protein product: CASSQPQGRGYNEQFF.

The chain recombines TRBV5-1 with TRBJ2-5, with D maybe TRBD1 (6 bases). Germline V gives CDR1 SGHRS, CDR2 YFSETQ. V lost 0 bases to trimming and J lost 0 bases, with 9 bases between them. This CDR3 is built from 15 residues. CDR3 in DNA: TGCGCCAGCAGCTTGGCCGGACAGAACCAAGAGACCCAGTACTTC. This sequence encodes CASSLAGQNQETQYF.

The chain is built from TRBV4-1 and TRBJ1-2; D is ambiguous. Trimming cost V 4 bases and J 8 bases, with 14 bases left between them. Germline-derived CDR1 and CDR2 are MGHRA and YSYEKL. CDR3 length: 13 residues. The CDR3: CASSPYRAVGYTF. CDR3 sequence (DNA): TGCGCCAGCAGCCCTTATAGAGCTGTAGGCTACACCTTC.

The chain couples TRBV6-2 or TRBV6-3 to TRBJ2-4; D is possibly TRBD2 (6 bases). Trimming removed 0 bases at V and 8 bases at J, with 14 bases between. Germline V lookup: CDR1 MNHEY, CDR2 SVGEGT. The CDR3 totals 15 residues. The DNA for the CDR3 is TGTGCCAGCAGTTACTCGATGGGGGGTTCGGACATTCAGTACTTC. This encodes CASSYSMGGSDIQYF.

The CDR3 region is CASSLSEAGTGYTF. The CDR3 nucleotides read TGTGCCAGCAGTTTATCGGAGGCAGGGACTGGCTACACCTTC. The chain has TRBV27 and TRBJ1-2, with a weak D call TRBD1 (5 bases). The CDR3 loop spans 14 amino acids. Trimming took 0 bases from V and 7 from J, leaving 12 bases between them. Germline V lookup: CDR1 MNHEY, CDR2 SMNVEV (reference sequence).

J is TRBJ1-4 and V is TRBV13, with a weak D call TRBD1 (5 bases). CDR1 is PRHDT and CDR2 is FYEKMQ in the germline V gene (reference sequence). This CDR3 spans 13 amino acids. The V end lost 4 bases, the J end lost 8 bases, and 11 bases lay between the germline ends. CDR3 in DNA: TGTGCCAGCAGCTCGGGACTTGAAGAAAAACTGTTTTTT. It yields the protein CASSSGLEEKLFF.

The rearrangement uses TRBV6-6 and TRBJ1-5; 9 bases map to TRBD1. This CDR3 spans 14 amino acids. Trimming took 3 bases from V and 7 from J; bases not matched to a gene: 4. Germline V gene lookup returns CDR1 MNHNY and CDR2 SVGAGI (reference sequence). DNA of the CDR3: TGTGCCAGCAGTTATAGGGACAGGGCCCAGCCCCAGCATTTT. This codes for CASSYRDRAQPQHF.

This clone was observed once. The V gene is TRBV20-1, the J gene TRBJ2-7; 9 bases agree with TRBD1. The CDR3 is made up of 11 amino acids. Germline CDR1 is DFQATT and CDR2 is SNEGSKA (reference sequence). The V and J ends lost 3 bases and 12 bases, in that order; junction bases with no gene match: 6. CDR3 sequence: CSARGGQGSYF. The CDR3 bases are TGCAGTGCTAGGGGGGGACAGGGTTCGTACTTC.

The CDR3 DNA sequence: TGCGCCAGCAGCCAAGATCCTGTATTGTGGAGGCGGAATGAAAAACTGTTTTTT. Translating gives CASSQDPVLWRRNEKLFF. V usage is TRBV4-3 and J usage is TRBJ1-4, with D unresolved. This CDR3 is built from 18 residues. The germline V gene has CDR1 LGHNA and CDR2 YSLEER. The V gene lost 0 bases and the J gene lost 5 bases, with 19 bases spanning the gap.

The rearrangement links TRBV3-1 (or the pseudogene TRBV3-2) to TRBJ1-1, with D possibly matching TRBD1 (5 bases). V lost 3 bases to trimming and J lost 5 bases, with 13 bases between them. Germline V gene lookup returns CDR1 LGHDT and CDR2 YNNKEL (reference sequence). This CDR3 region has 14 residues. The chain's CDR3 is CASSQGHSGTEAFF. CDR3 in DNA: TGTGCCAGCAGCCAGGGGCACTCAGGAACTGAAGCTTTCTTT.